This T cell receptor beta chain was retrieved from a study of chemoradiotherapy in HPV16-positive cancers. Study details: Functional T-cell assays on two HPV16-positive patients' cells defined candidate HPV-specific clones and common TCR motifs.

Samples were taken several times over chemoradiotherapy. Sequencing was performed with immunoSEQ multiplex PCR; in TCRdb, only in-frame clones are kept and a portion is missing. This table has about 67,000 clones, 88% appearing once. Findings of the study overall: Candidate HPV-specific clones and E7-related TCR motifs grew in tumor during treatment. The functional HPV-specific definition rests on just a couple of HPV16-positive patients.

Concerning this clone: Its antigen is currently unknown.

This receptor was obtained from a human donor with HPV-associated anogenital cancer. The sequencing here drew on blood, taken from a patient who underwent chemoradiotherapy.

CDR3 nucleotide sequence: TGTGCCAGCACTAGGGGCTTTTACAATGAGCAGTTCTTC. Protein sequence: CASTRGFYNEQFF. The V gene is TRBV6-1, the J gene TRBJ2-1, with D perhaps matching TRBD1 (5 bases). Germline-derived CDR1 and CDR2 are MNHNS and SASEGT. CDR3 length: 13 residues. V gave up 7 bases and J gave up 4 bases, with 11 bases separating them.